This entry features one TCR beta chain sequence. Its antigen is unidentified. The data belong to a study of blood T cells in healthy people across ages. Whole-study results and caveats: Unsorted PBMCs prevented conclusive naive versus antigen-experienced comparison.

There are 13 residues in the CDR3. V lost 5 bases to trimming and J lost 8 bases, with 13 bases between them. Sample-barcoded 5' priming and a J-beta primer mix drove a second PCR of roughly 7 to 11 cycles. TCRdb analysed the 5' RACE reads with MiXCR anew, one entry per CDR3 protein. This table has 780,000 or so distinct CDR3 sequences, 20% to 25% appearing once. These data also formed part of another study, on T cells of mothers and their children. This second report adds: In this cohort, donors were a few healthy Caucasian mothers plus their six children. Every mother produced more than 9 million TCR beta CDR3 reads, whereas every child provided several million.

The source is a boy under 18 in good health. The sequenced material came from blood. The rearrangement uses TRBV12-3 or TRBV12-4 and TRBJ2-1; a possible D gene is TRBD2 (6 bases). CDR3 amino acids: CASSKGSGDEQFF. The CDR3 coding sequence is TGTGCCAGCAGTAAGGGGTCGGGGGATGAGCAGTTCTTC.